This TCR beta chain is drawn from a study of post-analysis software for immune sequencing data. Findings of the study overall: With TRBV5-6, TRBV5-1 and TRBV20-1 included, about five TRBV segments were more frequent in patients than in controls. Compared with controls, patients showed significantly lower normalized Chao1 diversity.

The TCR beta cDNA libraries contained unique molecular identifiers. Using its own MiXCR run on the PCR reads, TCRdb lists one record per CDR3 protein. The sample shows 600,000 to 750,000 distinct CDR3 sequences, over 45% of them seen only once. Trimming removed 6 bases at V and 11 bases at J, with 16 bases between. Germline V gives CDR1 DFQATT, CDR2 SNEGSKA (reference sequence). This CDR3 comprises 11 residues. A few counts support this clonotype. Its antigen is not identified. The source of this sequence is a girl aged 2 to 10 with multiple sclerosis. The rearrangement uses TRBV20-1 and TRBJ1-1, with D maybe TRBD1 (5 bases). Sequencing was done on a sample of blood. The CDR3 sequence is CSARRGRSAFF. CDR3 nucleotides: TGCAGTGCCCGACGGGGGAGGAGTGCTTTCTTT.